The clone carrying this T cell receptor beta chain was counted only a few times. Its antigen is unidentified. Genes and germline are mouse. The entry originates in a study of tissue T cells after allogeneic stem cell transplantation. Whole-study results and caveats: Sampling depth was limited, and the cohort was small and clinically varied. Alloreactivity or antigen specificity of tissue TCRs was not determined; some clones might be host cells.

Profiling relied on immunoSEQ multiplex PCR, and the TCRdb table lists in-frame clones only, not all of them. This sample has tens of thousands of clones, with about 70% found just once. The TCR comes from a female BALB/c mouse in good health. These mice share the MHC haplotype H2-d. The sample consisted of blood.

CDR3 bases read: TGTGCCAGCAGCTCCCGCAGGACTGGAAATACGCTCTAT. Amino acid sequence: CASSSRRTGNTLY. The CDR3 in full is CASSSRRTGNTLYF. This rearrangement joins TRBV4 to TRBJ1-3; D gene uncertain. With the read ending 1 residue before the CDR3 end, the germline J gene is used to fill in that end. Germline V gene data show CDR1 as LGHDT and CDR2 as YNNKQL (reference sequence). The CDR3 is 14 residues long. Trimming left V 4 bases short and J 2 bases short, with 9 bases between.